This record looks at one TCR beta chain sequence and its context. The antigen is undetermined. Sequenced by immunoSEQ multiplex PCR; TCRdb stores in-frame clones only, minus some. The sample consists of fewer than 200,000 clones, approximately 90% of them appearing once. This specimen comes from a study of T cell responses to AZD1222 COVID-19 vaccine. Study-wide results and caveats: Close to half of all spike-specific TCRs reportedly target regions of the variants that are unmutated. Repertoire sampling occurred only after the peak T cell response.

The germline gives CDR1 MNHEY, CDR2 SVGAGI. Trimming shortened V by 5 bases and J by 11 bases, and 13 bases separated the two germline ends. The CDR3 sequence is 11 residues long. The chain recombines TRBV6-5 with TRBJ2-7; no definite D call. The starting material was peripheral blood, obtained on day 0 of AZD1222 vaccination. The TCR originated in an adult in good health. CDR3 sequence (DNA): TGTGCCAGCAGTACCCGGACGGTTGAGTACTTC. Translation: CASSTRTVEYF.